This T cell receptor (beta chain) originates from a study of CD8+ T cells in alopecia areata. In the study overall: Treatment of the treated patients consisted of oral tofacitinib, 5 to 10 mg twice daily.

Treatment of the sample: oral pan-JAK inhibitor, 5-10 mg twice daily. General observations from the study: Higher clonality than in normal scalp was seen in lesional scalp, especially alopecia totalis/universalis. Alphabeta T cells residing in normal skin are also sequenced in scalp samples. Expanded CD8+ clones among the top 100, and scalp clonality, were significantly decreased by tofacitinib.

Extracted from the samples, RNA was reverse transcribed into cDNA to serve as the sequencing template. Produced via immunoSEQ multiplex PCR; TCRdb's table is partial and in-frame only. The table shows 200,000 or so clones, with 58% occurring only once. About this clone: The target antigen is unknown.

Deletions cut 8 bases from V and 0 bases from J, with 13 bases between. CDR1 and CDR2 (germline): LNHDA, SQIVND (reference sequence). This CDR3 has 15 residues. The input for sequencing was CD4+ T cells sorted from blood, taken at week 24, from a patient treated with tofacitinib. The J gene is TRBJ2-2, the V gene TRBV19; D may be TRBD1 (6 bases). The clonotype comes from a human donor with alopecia areata. The CDR3 loop reads CASGTQGTNTGELFF. In nucleotides, the CDR3 is TGTGCCAGTGGAACACAGGGCACGAACACCGGGGAGCTGTTTTTT.